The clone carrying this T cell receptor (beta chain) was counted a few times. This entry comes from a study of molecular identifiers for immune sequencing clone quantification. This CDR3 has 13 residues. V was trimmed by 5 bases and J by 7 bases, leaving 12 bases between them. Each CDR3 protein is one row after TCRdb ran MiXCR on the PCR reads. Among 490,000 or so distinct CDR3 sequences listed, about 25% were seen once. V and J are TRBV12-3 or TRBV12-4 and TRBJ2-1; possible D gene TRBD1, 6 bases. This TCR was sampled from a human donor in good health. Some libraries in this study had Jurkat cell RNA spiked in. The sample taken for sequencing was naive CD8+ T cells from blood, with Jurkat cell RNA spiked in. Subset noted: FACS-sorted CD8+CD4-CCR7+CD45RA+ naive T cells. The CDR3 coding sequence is TGTGCCAGCAGTCACAGGGTGGTGAATGAGCAGTTCTTC. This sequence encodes CASSHRVVNEQFF.